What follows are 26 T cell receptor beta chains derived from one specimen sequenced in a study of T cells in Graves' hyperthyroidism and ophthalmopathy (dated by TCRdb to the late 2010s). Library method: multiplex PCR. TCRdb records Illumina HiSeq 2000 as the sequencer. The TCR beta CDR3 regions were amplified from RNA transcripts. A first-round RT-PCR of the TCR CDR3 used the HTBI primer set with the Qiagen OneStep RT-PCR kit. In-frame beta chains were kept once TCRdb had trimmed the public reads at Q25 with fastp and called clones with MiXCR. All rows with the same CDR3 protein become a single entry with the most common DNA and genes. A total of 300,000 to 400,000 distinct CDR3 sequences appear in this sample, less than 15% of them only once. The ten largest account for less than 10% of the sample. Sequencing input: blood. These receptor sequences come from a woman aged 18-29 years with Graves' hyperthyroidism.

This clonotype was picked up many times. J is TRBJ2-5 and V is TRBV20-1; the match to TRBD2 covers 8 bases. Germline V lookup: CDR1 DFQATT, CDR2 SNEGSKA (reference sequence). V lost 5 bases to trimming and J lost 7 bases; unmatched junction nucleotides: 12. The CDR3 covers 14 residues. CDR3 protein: CSAGGRRRGVTQYF. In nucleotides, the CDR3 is TGCAGTGCTGGGGGGAGAAGGCGGGGGGTGACCCAGTACTTC.

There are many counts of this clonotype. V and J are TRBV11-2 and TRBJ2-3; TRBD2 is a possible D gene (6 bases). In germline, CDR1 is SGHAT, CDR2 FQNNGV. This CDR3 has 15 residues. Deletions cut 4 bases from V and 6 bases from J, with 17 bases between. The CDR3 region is CASSSSELAGDTQYF. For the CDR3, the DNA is TGTGCCAGCAGCTCGAGCGAACTAGCCGGGGATACGCAGTATTTT.

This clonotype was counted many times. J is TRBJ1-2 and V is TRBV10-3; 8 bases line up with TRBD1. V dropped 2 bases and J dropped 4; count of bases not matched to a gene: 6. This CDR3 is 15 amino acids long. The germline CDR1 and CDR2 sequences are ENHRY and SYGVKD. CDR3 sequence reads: CAISEQSTGGYGYTF. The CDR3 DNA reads TGTGCCATCAGTGAGCAATCCACAGGGGGCTATGGCTACACCTTC.

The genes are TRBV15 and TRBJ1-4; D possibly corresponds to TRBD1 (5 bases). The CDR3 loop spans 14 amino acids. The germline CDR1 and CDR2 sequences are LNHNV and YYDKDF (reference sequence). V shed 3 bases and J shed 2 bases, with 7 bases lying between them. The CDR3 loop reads CATSRGRTNEKLFF. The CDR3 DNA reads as TGTGCCACCAGCAGGGGGCGGACTAATGAAAAACTGTTTTTT.

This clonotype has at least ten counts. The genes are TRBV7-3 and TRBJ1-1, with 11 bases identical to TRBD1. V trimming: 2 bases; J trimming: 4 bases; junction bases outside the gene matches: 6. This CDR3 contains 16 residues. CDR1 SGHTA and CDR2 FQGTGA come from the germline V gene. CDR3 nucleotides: TGTGCCAGCAGCTTATCACCAGGACAGGGGGCCACTGAAGCTTTCTTT. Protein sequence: CASSLSPGQGATEAFF.

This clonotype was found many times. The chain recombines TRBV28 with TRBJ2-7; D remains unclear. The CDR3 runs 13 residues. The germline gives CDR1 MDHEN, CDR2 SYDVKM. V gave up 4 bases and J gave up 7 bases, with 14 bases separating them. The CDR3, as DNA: TGTGCCAGCAGTTCCCAGGCCCCCCCAGAGCAGTACTTC. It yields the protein CASSSQAPPEQYF.

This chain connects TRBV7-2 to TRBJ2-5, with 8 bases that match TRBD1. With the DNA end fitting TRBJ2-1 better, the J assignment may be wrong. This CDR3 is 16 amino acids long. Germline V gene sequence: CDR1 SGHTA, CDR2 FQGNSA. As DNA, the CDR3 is TGTGCCAGCAGCTTAGGTTACAGGGGGATAGACGAGACCCAGTTCTTC. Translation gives CASSLGYRGIDETQFF.

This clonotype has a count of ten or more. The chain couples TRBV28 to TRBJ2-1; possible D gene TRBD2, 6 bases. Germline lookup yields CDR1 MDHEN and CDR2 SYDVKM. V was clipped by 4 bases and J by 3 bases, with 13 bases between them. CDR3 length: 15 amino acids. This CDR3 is CASSSVAAGYNEQFF. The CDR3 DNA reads TGTGCCAGCAGTTCAGTAGCGGCCGGCTACAATGAGCAGTTCTTC.

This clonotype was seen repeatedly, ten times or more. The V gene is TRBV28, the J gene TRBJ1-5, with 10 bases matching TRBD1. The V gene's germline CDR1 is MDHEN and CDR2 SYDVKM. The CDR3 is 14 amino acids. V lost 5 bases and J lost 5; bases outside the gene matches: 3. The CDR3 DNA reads TGTGCCAGCAGTCCGACAGGGGGCTATCAGCCCCAGCATTTT. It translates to CASSPTGGYQPQHF.

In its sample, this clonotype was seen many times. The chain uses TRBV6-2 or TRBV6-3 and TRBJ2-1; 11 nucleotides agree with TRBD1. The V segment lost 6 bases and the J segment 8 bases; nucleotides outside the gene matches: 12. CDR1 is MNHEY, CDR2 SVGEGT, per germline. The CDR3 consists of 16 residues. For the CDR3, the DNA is TGTGCCAGCAGATCTGGCGGGACAGGGGGGGAGTATGAGCAGTTCTTC. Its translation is CASRSGGTGGEYEQFF.

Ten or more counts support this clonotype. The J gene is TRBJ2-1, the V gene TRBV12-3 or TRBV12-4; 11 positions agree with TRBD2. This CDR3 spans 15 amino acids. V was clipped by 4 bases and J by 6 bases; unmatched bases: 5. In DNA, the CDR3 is TGTGCCAGCAGTTCAAGACTAGCGGGGCTCAATGAGCAGTTCTTC. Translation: CASSSRLAGLNEQFF.

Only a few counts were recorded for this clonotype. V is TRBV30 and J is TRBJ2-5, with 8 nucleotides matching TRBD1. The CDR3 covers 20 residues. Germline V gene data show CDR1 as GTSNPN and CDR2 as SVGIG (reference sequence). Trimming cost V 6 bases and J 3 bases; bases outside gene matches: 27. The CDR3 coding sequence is TGTGCCTGTTGCGGCAGGACAGGGTATAGCCTGGTTGGTCCTAAAGAGACCCAGTACTTC. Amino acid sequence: CACCGRTGYSLVGPKETQYF.

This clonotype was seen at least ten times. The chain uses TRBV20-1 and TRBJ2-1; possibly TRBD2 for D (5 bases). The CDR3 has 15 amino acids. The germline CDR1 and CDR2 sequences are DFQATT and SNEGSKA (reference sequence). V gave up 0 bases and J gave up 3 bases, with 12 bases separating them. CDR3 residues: CSARDGDGVYNEQFF. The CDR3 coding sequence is TGCAGTGCTAGAGATGGAGACGGGGTCTACAATGAGCAGTTCTTC.

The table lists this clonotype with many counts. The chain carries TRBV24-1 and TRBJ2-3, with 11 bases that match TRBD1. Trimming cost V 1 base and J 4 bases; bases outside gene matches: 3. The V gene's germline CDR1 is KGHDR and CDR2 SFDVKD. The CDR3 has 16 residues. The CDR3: CATSDFGTGGSDTQYF. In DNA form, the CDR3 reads TGTGCCACCAGTGATTTTGGGACAGGGGGTTCAGATACGCAGTATTTT.

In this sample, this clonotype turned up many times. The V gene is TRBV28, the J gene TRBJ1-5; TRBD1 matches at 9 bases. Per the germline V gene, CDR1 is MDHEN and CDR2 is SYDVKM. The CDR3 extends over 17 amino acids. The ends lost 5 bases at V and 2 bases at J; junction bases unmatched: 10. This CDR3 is CASSRQGVTRGNQPQHF. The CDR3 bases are TGTGCCAGCAGTAGACAGGGGGTGACGAGGGGCAATCAGCCCCAGCATTTT.

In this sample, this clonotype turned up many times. The CDR3 nucleotides read TGTGCCAGCAGTGTCTACAGTGATCCCAATGAGCAGTTCTTC. Translation: CASSVYSDPNEQFF. V is TRBV28 and J is TRBJ2-1; D is unresolved. The CDR3 consists of 14 residues. V was trimmed by 5 bases and J by 6 bases, leaving 14 bases between them. Germline loops: CDR1 MDHEN, CDR2 SYDVKM.

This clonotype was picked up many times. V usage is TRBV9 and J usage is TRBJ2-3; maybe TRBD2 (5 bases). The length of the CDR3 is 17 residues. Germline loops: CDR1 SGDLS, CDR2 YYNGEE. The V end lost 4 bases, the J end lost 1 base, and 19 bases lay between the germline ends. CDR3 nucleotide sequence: TGTGCCAGCAGCCCGGAGAGCAGAGGGCAGGGCACAGATACGCAGTATTTT. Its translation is CASSPESRGQGTDTQYF.

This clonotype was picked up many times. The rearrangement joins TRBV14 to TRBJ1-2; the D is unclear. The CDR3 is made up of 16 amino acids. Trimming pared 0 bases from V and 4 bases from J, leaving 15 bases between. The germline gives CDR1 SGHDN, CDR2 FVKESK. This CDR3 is CASSQEIWDEGYGYTF. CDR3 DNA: TGTGCCAGCAGCCAAGAGATCTGGGATGAGGGCTATGGCTACACCTTC.

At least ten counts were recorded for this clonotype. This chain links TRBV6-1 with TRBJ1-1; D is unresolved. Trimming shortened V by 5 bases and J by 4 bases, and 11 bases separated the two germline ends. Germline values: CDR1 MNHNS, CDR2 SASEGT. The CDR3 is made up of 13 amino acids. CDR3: CASSYGRLTEAFF. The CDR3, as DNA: TGTGCCAGCAGTTACGGACGTCTCACTGAAGCTTTCTTT.

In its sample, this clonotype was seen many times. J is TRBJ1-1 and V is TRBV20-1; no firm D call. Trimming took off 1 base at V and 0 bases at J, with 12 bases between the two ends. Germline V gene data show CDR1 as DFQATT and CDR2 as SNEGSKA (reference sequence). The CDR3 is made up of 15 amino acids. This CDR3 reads CSARVSGSMNTEAFF. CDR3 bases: TGCAGTGCTAGAGTTTCGGGGTCCATGAACACTGAAGCTTTCTTT.

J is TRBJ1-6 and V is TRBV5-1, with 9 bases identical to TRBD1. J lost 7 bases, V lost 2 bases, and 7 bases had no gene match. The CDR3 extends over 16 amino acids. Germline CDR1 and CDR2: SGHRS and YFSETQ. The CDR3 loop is CASSLTGTGQNSPLHF. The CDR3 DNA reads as TGCGCCAGCAGCTTAACCGGGACAGGGCAAAATTCACCCCTCCACTTT.

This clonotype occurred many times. The CDR3 here is CASRPSSGTGYTDTQYF. CDR3 nucleotide sequence: TGTGCCAGCAGGCCAAGCTCCGGGACAGGGTACACAGATACGCAGTATTTT. The J gene is TRBJ2-3, the V gene TRBV28; 9 bases line up with TRBD1. With V trimmed by 6 bases and J by 2 bases, 12 bases remained unmatched. This CDR3 comprises 17 residues. Germline CDR1 reads MDHEN; CDR2 reads SYDVKM.

This CDR3 reads CASSLRREQFF. In DNA, the CDR3 is TGTGCCAGTAGCCTTCGACGGGAGCAGTTCTTC. The V gene is TRBV19, the J gene TRBJ2-1; D unresolved. Germline CDR1 LNHDA, CDR2 SQIVND (reference sequence). The CDR3 sequence is 11 residues long. V lost 6 bases to trimming and J lost 10 bases, with 10 bases between them.

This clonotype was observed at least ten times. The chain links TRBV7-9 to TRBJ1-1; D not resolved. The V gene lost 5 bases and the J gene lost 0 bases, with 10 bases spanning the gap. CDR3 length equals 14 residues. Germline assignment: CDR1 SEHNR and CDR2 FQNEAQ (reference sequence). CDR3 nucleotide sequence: TGTGCCAGCAGCCCAGACGGAATGAACACTGAAGCTTTCTTT. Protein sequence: CASSPDGMNTEAFF.

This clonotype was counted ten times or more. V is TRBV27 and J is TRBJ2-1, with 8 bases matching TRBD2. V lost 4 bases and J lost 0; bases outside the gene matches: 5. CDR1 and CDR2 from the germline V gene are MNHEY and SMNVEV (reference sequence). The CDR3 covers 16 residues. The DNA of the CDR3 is TGTGCCAGCAGTTATTTCGGGAGGGGCTCCTACAATGAGCAGTTCTTC. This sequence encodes CASSYFGRGSYNEQFF.

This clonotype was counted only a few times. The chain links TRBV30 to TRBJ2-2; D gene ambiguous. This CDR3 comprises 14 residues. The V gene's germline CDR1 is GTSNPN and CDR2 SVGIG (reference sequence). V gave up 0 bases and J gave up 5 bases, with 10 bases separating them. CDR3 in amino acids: CAWSVLAPTGELFF. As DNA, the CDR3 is TGTGCCTGGAGTGTACTCGCCCCAACCGGGGAGCTGTTTTTT. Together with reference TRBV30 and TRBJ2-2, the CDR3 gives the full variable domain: SQTIHQWPATLVQPVGSPLSLECTVEGTSNPNLYWYRQAAGRGLQLLFYSVGIGQISSEVPQNLSASRPQDRQFILSSKKLLLSDSGFYLCAWSVLAPTGELFFGEGSRLTVL.